This passage covers 8 T cell receptor beta chains from one sample sequenced in a study of blood T cell repertoires in COVID-19. Here immunoSEQ multiplex PCR was the method, and the copy in TCRdb shows in-frame clones only, minus some. This sample has tens of thousands of clones; just over 90% occur once, and the top ten carry more than 2%. Sequenced sample: peripheral blood. These receptors were taken from a man in his fifties or sixties with active COVID-19.

CDR3 bases: TGCGCCAGCAGCCAACTCAGGTGGATCTCTGGAAACACCATATATTTT. Its protein product is CASSQLRWISGNTIYF. This chain joins TRBV4-1 and TRBJ1-3, with D unclear. CDR3 length: 16 amino acids. The germline V gene has CDR1 MGHRA and CDR2 YSYEKL. V dropped 2 bases and J dropped 0 bases, with 11 bases sitting between them.

The rearrangement links TRBV4-2 to TRBJ2-7, with 9 bases that match TRBD1. CDR3 size: 16 residues. Trimming at V came to 2 bases and at J to 0 bases, leaving 5 bases not matched to a gene. Germline V gives CDR1 LGHNA, CDR2 YNFKEQ. CDR3 amino acids: CASSQSTGGSSYEQYF. CDR3 sequence (DNA): TGTGCCAGCAGCCAATCGACAGGGGGGAGCTCCTACGAGCAGTACTTC.

The chain uses TRBV23-1 and TRBJ2-7, with TRBD2 matching over 7 bases. TRBV23-1 is noted as an ORF with a role that remains uncertain. V shed 4 bases, J shed 0 bases, and the junction held 12 bases outside the gene matches. The CDR3 runs 17 residues. DNA of the CDR3: TGCGCCAGCAGTCGTGTGCCCGGGAGGAGGGACTCCTACGAGCAGTACTTC. Amino acid sequence: CASSRVPGRRDSYEQYF.

This chain uses TRBV30 with TRBJ1-1; TRBD1 matches at 7 bases. Germline V gene data show CDR1 as GTSNPN and CDR2 as SVGIG (reference sequence). The CDR3 is made up of 15 amino acids. V dropped 0 bases and J dropped 5; count of bases not matched to a gene: 9. The CDR3 loop is CAWSVQDRDSTEAFF. The CDR3 nucleotides are TGTGCCTGGAGTGTACAAGACAGGGATTCGACTGAAGCTTTCTTT.

This chain connects TRBV2 to TRBJ1-2; D ambiguous. This CDR3 region has 13 residues. Deletions cut 4 bases from V and 8 bases from J, with 14 bases between. Germline CDR1 reads SNHLY; CDR2 reads FYNNEI. In DNA, the CDR3 is TGTGCCAGCAGTGCCTCAAGGGAGAACGGCTACACCTTC. Its translation: CASSASRENGYTF.

The chain has TRBV28 and TRBJ2-7, with 7 bases lining up with TRBD2. V lost 5 bases to trimming and J lost 6 bases; unmatched junction nucleotides: 13. CDR1 MDHEN and CDR2 SYDVKM come from the germline V gene. CDR3 length: 15 amino acids. CDR3 in amino acids: CASSLNEGRGSEQYF. The CDR3 DNA is TGTGCCAGCAGTCTGAACGAGGGGCGGGGGTCCGAGCAGTACTTC.

This clone was seen a single time. The same CDR3 can be traced to other DNA sequences in this sample. The chain has TRBV12-5 and TRBJ1-5, with 7 bases lining up with TRBD1. Germline-derived CDR1 and CDR2 are LGHNT and FRNRAP. This CDR3 is built from 14 residues. With V trimmed by 1 base and J by 6 bases, 3 bases remained unmatched. DNA for the CDR3: TGTGCTAGTGGTTTGGGACAGGGAGGTCAGCCCCAGCATTTT. Its protein is CASGLGQGGQPQHF.

V and J are TRBV10-3 and TRBJ2-7; D not resolved. V lost 0 bases and J 1 base, leaving 7 bases between the germline ends. Looked up from germline, CDR1 is ENHRY and CDR2 is SYGVKD. The CDR3 length is 14 residues. The CDR3 loop reads CAISESTRSYEQYF. In DNA, the CDR3 is TGTGCCATCAGTGAGTCGACGAGGTCCTACGAGCAGTACTTC.